One sample yielded the 22 T cell receptor beta chains listed below, sequenced in a study of T-cell memory formation after mild COVID-19. TCRdb re-analysed the 5' RACE reads in MiXCR, keeping a single row per CDR3 protein. In the table there are roughly 190,000 distinct CDR3 sequences, approximately 10% of which are singletons. The sample consisted of PBMCs or a T cell subset sorted from them (not recorded which). The receptors were gathered from a man between 18 and 29 years old who had mild COVID-19 (a few samples of this study predate the infection). Cell type and time point are not known.

In this sample, this clonotype turned up a few times. The CDR3 sequence: CASGDRVAAEKLFF. CDR3 nucleotides: TGTGCCAGCGGGGACAGGGTGGCAGCTGAAAAACTGTTTTTT. The chain combines TRBV6-6 with TRBJ1-4, with TRBD1 identical over 9 bases. Unmatched junction bases numbered 8, after V lost 8 bases and J lost 7 bases. The CDR3 runs to 14 residues. Germline V gene lookup returns CDR1 MNHNY and CDR2 SVGAGI (reference sequence).

This clonotype was counted between two and nine times. The V gene is TRBV20-1, the J gene TRBJ2-7, with D possibly being TRBD2 (7 bases). Trimming removed 1 base at V and 6 bases at J, with 13 bases between. The CDR3 totals 13 residues. Per the germline V gene, CDR1 is DFQATT and CDR2 is SNEGSKA (reference sequence). The CDR3 DNA sequence: TGCAGTGCTAGAGGTCGCGGGGGCCGCGAGCAGTACGTC. This translates into CSARGRGGREQYV.

J is TRBJ2-3 and V is TRBV20-1; TRBD2 agrees at 12 bases. In germline, CDR1 is DFQATT, CDR2 SNEGSKA (reference sequence). This CDR3 has 14 amino acids. V was pared by 6 bases and J by 8 bases, with 9 bases of the junction left unmatched. CDR3 protein: CSANLAGGPGTQYF. DNA for the CDR3: TGCAGTGCGAATCTAGCGGGGGGGCCGGGTACGCAGTATTTT.

Many counts were recorded for this clonotype. The chain carries TRBV29-1 and TRBJ1-2; no reliable D call. V dropped 4 bases and J dropped 0 bases, with 6 bases sitting between them. The CDR3 is 12 residues long. Germline lookup yields CDR1 SQVTM and CDR2 ANQGSEA. This CDR3 is CSVGGSNYGYTF. The CDR3, as DNA: TGCAGCGTTGGAGGGTCTAACTATGGCTACACCTTC. Drawing the rest from reference TRBV29-1 and TRBJ1-2, the complete variable domain is SAVISQKPSRDICQRGTSLTIQCQVDSQVTMMFWYRQQPGQSLTLIATANQGSEATYESGFVIDKFPISRPNLTFSTLTVSNMSPEDSSIYLCSVGGSNYGYTFGSGTRLTVV.

This clonotype was found a few times. The rearrangement links TRBV4-2 to TRBJ1-4, with 7 positions matching TRBD1. Trimming at V came to 4 bases and at J to 3 bases, leaving 8 bases not matched to a gene. The CDR3 sequence is 16 residues long. The V gene's germline CDR1 is LGHNA and CDR2 YNFKEQ. The CDR3 sequence: CASSLTHRGPNEKLFF. The CDR3 DNA sequence: TGTGCCAGCAGCCTTACGCACAGGGGTCCTAATGAAAAACTGTTTTTT.

This chain connects TRBV6-2 or TRBV6-3 to TRBJ2-3, with unresolved D. Per germline, CDR1 MNHEY and CDR2 SVGEGT. V dropped 2 bases and J dropped 3 bases, with 6 bases sitting between them. This CDR3 contains 13 residues. For the CDR3, the DNA is TGTGCCAGCAGTTACATGAGGACAGATACGCAGTATTTT. As protein: CASSYMRTDTQYF.

In this sample, this clonotype turned up a few times. The chain joins TRBV4-2 to TRBJ2-3, with 12 bases fitting TRBD2. CDR1 and CDR2 from the germline V gene are LGHNA and YNFKEQ. This CDR3 spans 19 amino acids. Trimming removed 1 base from V and 3 bases from J; junction bases left unmatched: 11. CDR3 residues: CASSQGGASGGDLTDTQYF. CDR3 bases: TGTGCCAGCAGCCAAGGAGGGGCTAGCGGGGGGGATCTAACAGATACGCAGTATTTT.

The rearrangement joins TRBV5-1 to TRBJ2-7; 10 bases align to TRBD2. The CDR3 is 17 amino acids. With 0 bases clipped from V and 1 base from J, the junction kept 7 bases outside the gene matches. CDR1 SGHRS and CDR2 YFSETQ come from the germline V gene. As DNA, the CDR3 is TGCGCCAGCAGCTTGGCGCCTAGCGGGGGCCCTTCCTACGAGCAGTACTTC. It translates to CASSLAPSGGPSYEQYF. The full variable domain, its missing parts supplied by reference TRBV5-1 and TRBJ2-7, is KAGVTQTPRYLIKTRGQQVTLSCSPISGHRSVSWYQQTPGQGLQFLFEYFSETQRNKGNFPGRFSGRQFSNSRSEMNVSTLELGDSALYLCASSLAPSGGPSYEQYFGPGTRLTVT.

This clonotype was seen a few times. The rearrangement joins TRBV5-1 to TRBJ1-2; D is unclear. Trimming took 0 bases from V and 6 from J, leaving 9 bases between them. Germline CDR1 and CDR2: SGHRS and YFSETQ. The CDR3 is 13 residues long. The chain's CDR3 is CASSLAPENGYTF. For the CDR3, the DNA is TGCGCCAGCAGCTTGGCCCCAGAAAATGGCTACACCTTC.

This clonotype has a handful of counts. This chain connects TRBV5-1 to TRBJ1-3; D call uncertain. Germline CDR1 reads SGHRS; CDR2 reads YFSETQ. V was shortened by 1 base and J by 0 bases, with 8 bases between the two germline ends. The CDR3 is 15 residues long. CDR3 coding DNA: TGCGCCAGCAGCTTGACCGCCTACTCTGGAAACACCATATATTTT. Protein product: CASSLTAYSGNTIYF.

This clonotype has only a few counts. The chain combines TRBV9 with TRBJ2-2, with D perhaps TRBD1 or TRBD2 (6 bases each). Trimming shortened V by 4 bases and J by 6 bases, and 16 bases separated the two germline ends. Germline CDR1 and CDR2: SGDLS and YYNGEE. The CDR3 loop spans 15 amino acids. CDR3 coding DNA: TGTGCCAGCAGCTTAAGGGGGGAGAGGGCCGGGGAGCTGTTTTTT. It is translated as CASSLRGERAGELFF.

At least ten counts were recorded for this clonotype. The chain joins TRBV5-1 to TRBJ2-1, with 13 bases identical to TRBD2. CDR3 size: 14 residues. Germline V gives CDR1 SGHRS, CDR2 YFSETQ. V lost 7 bases and J lost 9; bases outside the gene matches: 7. CDR3 amino acids: CASAGTSGMGEQFF. CDR3 bases: TGCGCCAGCGCAGGGACTAGCGGGATGGGTGAGCAGTTCTTC. The full variable domain, rest sourced from reference TRBV5-1 and TRBJ2-1, is KAGVTQTPRYLIKTRGQQVTLSCSPISGHRSVSWYQQTPGQGLQFLFEYFSETQRNKGNFPGRFSGRQFSNSRSEMNVSTLELGDSALYLCASAGTSGMGEQFFGPGTRLTVL.

A few counts support this clonotype. The gene calls are TRBV6-2 or TRBV6-3 and TRBJ2-7; D might be TRBD1 (6 bases). CDR3 length: 14 residues. Germline loops: CDR1 MNHEY, CDR2 SVGEGT. Trimming stripped 0 bases from V and 4 bases from J, with 10 bases between. Here the CDR3 DNA reads TGTGCCAGCAGTTACTCGGACAGAAAGTACGAGCAGTACGTC. It specifies CASSYSDRKYEQYV.

The sample holds many counts of this clonotype. The chain couples TRBV20-1 to TRBJ2-3; 8 bases fit TRBD2. The CDR3 length is 13 residues. Germline V lookup: CDR1 DFQATT, CDR2 SNEGSKA (reference sequence). The CDR3 region is CSGSKRGKDTQYF. CDR3 DNA: TGCAGCGGTTCCAAGCGGGGGAAGGATACGCAGTATTTT.

The chain couples TRBV9 to TRBJ2-3, with 9 nucleotides matching TRBD2. The V gene's germline CDR1 is SGDLS and CDR2 YYNGEE. V shed 4 bases and J 2 bases; nucleotides not matched to a gene: 8. The CDR3 sequence is 16 residues long. The DNA of the CDR3 is TGTGCCAGCAGCTCCCGCCTAGCGGGGATCACAGATACGCAGTATTTT. The encoded protein is CASSSRLAGITDTQYF.

This clonotype has a handful of counts. V usage is TRBV2 and J usage is TRBJ2-5, with D possibly being TRBD1 (5 bases). Trimming removed 7 bases from V and 4 bases from J, with 10 bases in between. The CDR3 is 12 amino acids. Germline values: CDR1 SNHLY, CDR2 FYNNEI. CDR3 bases: TGTGCCAGCACCACAACAGGAGAGACCCAGTACTTC. It codes for CASTTTGETQYF.

This chain uses TRBV4-3 with TRBJ1-3; the D is unclear. Germline lookup yields CDR1 LGHNA and CDR2 YSLEER. Trimming pared 1 base from V and 2 bases from J, leaving 9 bases between. The CDR3 runs 15 residues. This CDR3 is CASSQVGSTGNTIYF. The CDR3, as DNA: TGCGCCAGCAGCCAAGTAGGCAGTACTGGAAACACCATATATTTT.

V is TRBV20-1 and J is TRBJ2-3, with TRBD2 as a possible D gene (5 bases). CDR1 and CDR2 (germline): DFQATT, SNEGSKA (reference sequence). The CDR3 loop spans 14 amino acids. Trimming took 6 bases from V and 1 from J, leaving 14 bases between them. The CDR3 coding sequence is TGCAGTGCCTTAGGAACGGAGGGCACAGATACGCAGTATTTT. This translates into CSALGTEGTDTQYF.

This clonotype was seen only a few times. This sequence joins TRBV7-6 and TRBJ2-1; D is possibly TRBD2 (5 bases). Trimming stripped 9 bases from V and 7 bases from J, with 22 bases between. In germline, CDR1 is SGHVS, CDR2 FNYEAQ. The CDR3 is 15 residues long. DNA for the CDR3: TGTGCCAGTGCAACCCAGTCCGGGGTAGCTAATGAGCAGTTCTTC. Translated, it gives CASATQSGVANEQFF.

The V gene is TRBV4-1, the J gene TRBJ2-7, with 7 bases matching TRBD2. The CDR3 is made up of 15 amino acids. With 5 bases clipped from V and 3 bases from J, the junction kept 10 bases outside the gene matches. Germline lookup yields CDR1 MGHRA and CDR2 YSYEKL. CDR3 coding DNA: TGCGCCAGCAGCTACAACACAAGCGGGGTCTACGAGCAGTACGTC. It codes for CASSYNTSGVYEQYV.

The chain joins TRBV7-2 to TRBJ2-3; D call uncertain. V gave up 1 base and J gave up 5 bases, with 7 bases separating them. The V gene's germline CDR1 is SGHTA and CDR2 FQGNSA. This CDR3 contains 13 residues. The CDR3 protein is CASSLGMRDTQYF. The CDR3 DNA sequence: TGTGCCAGCAGCTTAGGAATGCGAGATACGCAGTATTTT. Full variable domain (remainder filled in from reference TRBV7-2 and TRBJ2-3): GAGVSQSPSNKVTEKGKDVELRCDPISGHTALYWYRQSLGQGLEFLIYFQGNSAPDKSGLPSDRFSAERTGGSVSTLTIQRTQQEDSAVYLCASSLGMRDTQYFGPGTRLTVL.

This clonotype was seen more than once but under ten times. The rearrangement uses TRBV20-1 and TRBJ1-2; 11 bases agree with TRBD1. The CDR3 extends over 14 amino acids. J lost 8 bases, V lost 0 bases, and 5 bases had no gene match. Looked up from germline, CDR1 is DFQATT and CDR2 is SNEGSKA (reference sequence). CDR3 coding DNA: TGCAGTGCTAGAGATCAGGGACAGGGGGAAGGCTACACCTTC. Its protein is CSARDQGQGEGYTF.